This T cell receptor beta chain is from a study of blood T cell repertoires in COVID-19 (dated by TCRdb to the early 2020s). As for the study more broadly: Samples covering the acute and convalescent phases of COVID-19 were provided by collaborators in the United States, Italy and Spain. The material from the prospective study consisted of cDNA or gDNA derived from T cells, B-cell-depleted T cells, or PBMCs. Subjects who had been exposed to COVID-19, were actively infected with it, or had recovered from it provided the deeply sampled blood TCRbeta repertoires that made up the dataset. A freely available public database, intended as a resource for researchers studying the immune response to SARS-CoV-2, is where the repertoires were released. The samples were drawn from the first 160 participants of the ongoing ImmuneRACE study and from 950 to 1,500 subjects provided by 6 global collaborators. Nearly every sample came with metadata listing a de-identified subject ID, COVID-19 status, age in years and sex. HLA class I and class II types, where available, came from metadata supplied by the sample provider rather than from assay-based typing. What the work shows at the level of the full study, not this receptor alone: The amount of clinical and demographic metadata varied by source and participant and was provided uncurated.

TCRbeta CDR3 regions were amplified from genomic DNA using the immunoSEQ Assay, a bias-controlled multiplex PCR. Regarding the original processing steps: The number of nucleated cells in each sample was estimated by amplification of reference gene primers within the assay. To quantify the absolute abundance of each unique TCRbeta CDR3 rearrangement, sequence reads were collapsed and filtered. For each sample, productive Simpson clonality was calculated by taking the square root of Simpson's diversity index across productive rearrangements. The table was pulled from immuneACCESS by TCRdb, which kept in-frame rearrangements only. Such tables lose some clones; where checked, under half of the loss comes from unresolved V genes, and the rest has no known cause. That table furnishes V, J and clone size, whereas the DNA furnished D and trimming. In this sample the table shows around 130,000 clones, approximately 85% of which occur a single time. Clones ranked in the top ten supply about 12% of the sample.

CDR1 and CDR2 are drawn from the germline V gene (reference sequence): LNHDA, SQIVND. The V end loses 3 bases and the J end loses 3 bases, and a stretch of 11 bases separates them. The CDR3 numbers 15 residues from cysteine through phenylalanine. This entry keeps only the CDR3 DNA: 45 bases, framed from base 1. A word on this clone: No antigen is known for it. No much larger clone is present one base from it, and per-base qualities are unavailable.

Whole blood was collected in K2EDTA tubes by collaborating institutions according to the institutions' own protocols. For TCRbeta analysis, collaborators shipped samples as frozen whole blood, isolated PBMCs, or DNA extracted from either of those sample types. The sequence is built from TRBV19 and TRBJ2-2, with a tentative D gene TRBD1 over 6 matching bases. Sequencing was performed on peripheral blood. This clonotype was obtained from a human donor in a cohort sampled during active COVID-19. The DNA sequence is TGTGCCAGTAGTATGAGGCAGGGGCACACCGGGGAGCTGTTTTTT. It translates as CASSMRQGHTGELFF.